These 18 T cell receptor beta chains were sequenced from one sample in a study of technical replicates of blood from several donors. Method: immunoSEQ multiplex PCR; TCRdb's copy keeps in-frame clones and lacks some. The table lists around 100,000 clones, approximately 95% of them singletons. Source material: T cells isolated from PBMCs. The receptor source for this set is a human donor in good health.

This CDR3 reads CASSLPGLAYEQYF. The CDR3 region has the DNA TGTGCCAGCAGCCTCCCAGGACTAGCATACGAGCAGTACTTC. The V call is TRBV14, the J call TRBJ2-7; 8 bases align to TRBD2. This CDR3 has 14 amino acids. Germline CDR1 is SGHDN and CDR2 is FVKESK. The trim removed 4 bases at V and 4 bases at J, leaving 6 bases unmatched.

This clone has only one observation. The V call is TRBV30, the J call TRBJ1-3; 7 bases agree with TRBD1. Germline assignment: CDR1 GTSNPN and CDR2 SVGIG (reference sequence). J lost 4 bases, V lost 8 bases, and 8 bases had no gene match. This CDR3 has 13 residues. This CDR3 reads CAGKTGDGNTIYF. The DNA for the CDR3 is TGTGCCGGGAAAACAGGGGACGGAAACACCATATATTTT.

The chain joins TRBV7-9 to TRBJ1-3; no firm D call. Germline CDR1 and CDR2: SEHNR and FQNEAQ (reference sequence). V was clipped by 3 bases and J by 0 bases, with 12 bases between them. The CDR3 consists of 16 residues. The CDR3, as DNA: TGTGCCAGCAGCTTTCCTTCAGATTTCTCTGGAAACACCATATATTTT. It encodes CASSFPSDFSGNTIYF.

V and J are TRBV19 and TRBJ1-2, with TRBD1 identical over 10 bases. This CDR3 contains 13 residues. Trimming removed 4 bases from V and 8 bases from J; junction bases left unmatched: 4. CDR1 and CDR2 (germline): LNHDA, SQIVND (reference sequence). CDR3 residues: CASSNRDRGGYTF. Here the CDR3 DNA reads TGTGCCAGTAGTAACCGGGACAGGGGAGGCTACACCTTC. Together with reference TRBV19 and TRBJ1-2, the CDR3 gives the full variable domain: DGGITQSPKYLFRKEGQNVTLSCEQNLNHDAMYWYRQDPGQGLRLIYYSQIVNDFQKGDIAEGYSVSREKKESFPLTVTSAQKNPTAFYLCASSNRDRGGYTFGSGTRLTVV.

The chain has TRBV10-3 and TRBJ2-5, with 7 positions matching TRBD2. Germline CDR1 is ENHRY and CDR2 is SYGVKD. Unmatched junction bases numbered 10, after V lost 2 bases and J lost 1 base. This CDR3 has 17 residues. CDR3 residues: CAISEVEAGAVQETQYF. Written as DNA, the CDR3 is TGTGCCATCAGTGAGGTTGAGGCGGGAGCGGTCCAAGAGACCCAGTACTTC.

The chain combines TRBV10-3 with TRBJ1-1, with D tentatively TRBD1 (5 bases). Germline V gene lookup returns CDR1 ENHRY and CDR2 SYGVKD. The V gene lost 3 bases and the J gene lost 0 bases, with 11 bases spanning the gap. CDR3 length: 15 residues. The CDR3 coding sequence is TGTGCCATCAGTGACGGGGGGTGGCTGAACACTGAAGCTTTCTTT. It codes for CAISDGGWLNTEAFF.

This clone has just one count. This chain connects TRBV25-1 to TRBJ2-7; the D gene is possibly TRBD2 (7 bases). Trimming took off 3 bases at V and 2 bases at J, with 8 bases between the two ends. This CDR3 spans 13 amino acids. Germline V gives CDR1 MGHDK, CDR2 SYGVNS. The CDR3, as DNA: TGTGCCAGCAGTGACGGGGGGCCCTACGAGCAGTACTTC. This encodes CASSDGGPYEQYF.

In DNA, the CDR3 is TGTGCCAGCAGCTTGGGGCAGGGGATCTATGGCTACACCTTC. Its translation is CASSLGQGIYGYTF. V is TRBV5-6 and J is TRBJ1-2; TRBD1 is a possible D gene (6 bases). The V end was cut by 0 bases, the J end by 4 bases, with 10 bases between. Germline V gives CDR1 SGHDT, CDR2 YYEEEE. The CDR3 totals 14 residues.

V and J are TRBV7-3 and TRBJ2-1; 7 nucleotides agree with TRBD2. V lost 5 bases, J lost 7 bases, and 8 bases stayed unmatched. The CDR3 has 14 residues. Germline CDR1 reads SGHTA; CDR2 reads FQGTGA. The CDR3 bases are TGTGCCAGCAGCATAGCGGGCCTTGGGAATGAGCAGTTCTTC. Its protein is CASSIAGLGNEQFF. Supplemented by reference TRBV7-3 and TRBJ2-1, the full variable domain reads GAGVSQTPSNKVTEKGKYVELRCDPISGHTALYWYRQSLGQGPEFLIYFQGTGAADDSGLPNDRFFAVRPEGSVSTLKIQRTERGDSAVYLCASSIAGLGNEQFFGPGTRLTVL.

This rearrangement joins TRBV27 to TRBJ2-1, with a tentative D call TRBD2 (6 bases). There are 16 residues in the CDR3. V dropped 1 base and J dropped 2 bases, with 12 bases sitting between them. Germline-derived CDR1 and CDR2 are MNHEY and SMNVEV (reference sequence). This CDR3 is CASSLFGRTTYNEQFF. The CDR3 DNA reads TGTGCCAGCAGTTTATTTGGGAGGACGACCTACAATGAGCAGTTCTTC.

CDR3 region: CASSLTSGPYEQYF. CDR3 coding DNA: TGTGCCAGCAGCTTAACTAGCGGACCCTACGAGCAGTACTTC. The chain joins TRBV7-2 to TRBJ2-7, with TRBD2 identical over 8 bases. The V gene's germline CDR1 is SGHTA and CDR2 FQGNSA. Trimming removed 2 bases from V and 2 bases from J; junction bases left unmatched: 2. The CDR3 contains 14 residues.

Only one count was recorded for this clone. This chain uses TRBV6-5 with TRBJ2-2; D may be TRBD2 (5 bases). This CDR3 has 15 residues. CDR1 and CDR2 from the germline V gene are MNHEY and SVGAGI. V lost 2 bases and J 1 base, leaving 8 bases between the germline ends. The CDR3 sequence is CASSYDGLNTGELFF. CDR3 bases: TGTGCCAGCAGTTACGACGGACTGAACACCGGGGAGCTGTTTTTT.

This sequence joins TRBV12-5 and TRBJ2-3; 9 nucleotides match TRBD1. With V trimmed by 1 base and J by 6 bases, 5 bases remained unmatched. The germline V gene encodes CDR1 LGHNT and CDR2 FRNRAP. The CDR3 totals 15 residues. The CDR3: CASGLGDRVPDTQYF. CDR3 DNA sequence: TGTGCTAGTGGTTTGGGGGACAGGGTTCCCGATACGCAGTATTTT.

Here the CDR3 reads CASSQSGRWNEQFF. The CDR3 nucleotides read TGTGCCAGCAGCCAAAGCGGGAGGTGGAATGAGCAGTTCTTC. The J gene is TRBJ2-1, the V gene TRBV11-2; 9 positions agree with TRBD2. The J segment lost 7 bases and the V segment lost 5 bases, leaving 6 bases of the junction unmatched. This CDR3 has 14 amino acids. CDR1 is SGHAT and CDR2 is FQNNGV in the germline V gene.

The CDR3, as DNA: TGTGCCAGCAGCCCCGACAGGGAGACAGATACGCAGTATTTT. It translates to CASSPDRETDTQYF. J is TRBJ2-3 and V is TRBV7-3; 7 bases match TRBD1. Per the germline V gene, CDR1 is SGHTA and CDR2 is FQGTGA. The CDR3 has 14 residues. Trimming at V came to 5 bases and at J to 3 bases, leaving 5 bases not matched to a gene. Combining the CDR3 with reference TRBV7-3 and TRBJ2-3 gives the whole variable domain GAGVSQTPSNKVTEKGKYVELRCDPISGHTALYWYRQSLGQGPEFLIYFQGTGAADDSGLPNDRFFAVRPEGSVSTLKIQRTERGDSAVYLCASSPDRETDTQYFGPGTRLTVL.

The rearrangement uses TRBV25-1 and TRBJ1-5, with D possibly matching TRBD1 (5 bases). Germline CDR1 and CDR2: MGHDK and SYGVNS. There are 13 residues in the CDR3. With 3 bases removed from V and 5 bases from J, the gap between germline ends came to 8 bases. The CDR3 is CASSEQGHQPQHF. CDR3 nucleotide sequence: TGTGCCAGCAGTGAGCAGGGTCATCAGCCCCAGCATTTT.

The chain couples TRBV25-1 to TRBJ2-7, with TRBD1 matching over 8 bases. This CDR3 spans 15 amino acids. V dropped 4 bases and J dropped 2; count of bases not matched to a gene: 7. Germline assignment: CDR1 MGHDK and CDR2 SYGVNS. The CDR3 here is CASSAPQGAPYEQYF. The CDR3 region has the DNA TGTGCCAGCAGTGCCCCCCAGGGGGCCCCCTACGAGCAGTACTTC.

The chain couples TRBV9 to TRBJ2-5, with D hard to call. This CDR3 is built from 14 residues. Germline V gene sequence: CDR1 SGDLS, CDR2 YYNGEE. V gave up 3 bases and J gave up 2 bases, with 11 bases separating them. The CDR3 bases are TGTGCCAGCAGCGACGACAACCTACAAGAGACCCAGTACTTC. Amino acids: CASSDDNLQETQYF.